These 28 T cell receptor beta chains share one sample of origin, sequenced in a study of T cell responses to AZD1222 COVID-19 vaccine. Measured with immunoSEQ multiplex PCR; TCRdb has only the in-frame clones, and not every one. This sample carries about 150,000 clones, about four fifths of them seen once, and the ten largest clones take over 4%. The sequencing used peripheral blood, collected on day 0 of AZD1222 vaccination. These receptors came from an adult in good health.

V usage is TRBV6-5 and J usage is TRBJ1-5; D not certain. The CDR3 has 14 amino acids. With 2 bases removed from V and 4 bases from J, the gap between germline ends came to 9 bases. The germline V gene has CDR1 MNHEY and CDR2 SVGAGI. CDR3: CASSYRFPNQPQHF. Here the CDR3 DNA reads TGTGCCAGCAGTTACAGGTTTCCGAATCAGCCCCAGCATTTT.

This clone was detected once. This chain joins TRBV5-5 and TRBJ2-5, with 7 bases identical to TRBD2. The CDR3 has 18 amino acids. The V gene end was trimmed by 4 bases and the J gene end by 5 bases; junction bases not matched to a gene: 20. Germline V lookup: CDR1 SGHKS, CDR2 YYEKEE (reference sequence). CDR3 in DNA: TGTGCCAGCAGCATTGCGGCAGGGAGGGTCCCGGGTTTGGAGACCCAGTACTTC. As protein: CASSIAAGRVPGLETQYF. The variable domain in full, completed from reference TRBV5-5 and TRBJ2-5, reads DAGVTQSPTHLIKTRGQQVTLRCSPISGHKSVSWYQQVLGQGPQFIFQYYEKEERGRGNFPDRFSARQFPNYSSELNVNALLLGDSALYLCASSIAAGRVPGLETQYFGPGTRLLVL.

The chain joins TRBV29-1 to TRBJ1-1; no reliable D call. Trimming pared 5 bases from V and 5 bases from J, leaving 18 bases between. This CDR3 is 14 amino acids long. CDR1 and CDR2 from the germline V gene are SQVTM and ANQGSEA. The CDR3 DNA reads TGCAGCGTTTCGGTGGGCTCCACGGGGACTGAAGCTTTCTTT. Its translation: CSVSVGSTGTEAFF.

This clone appeared a single time. V gene TRBV19 combines with J gene TRBJ1-2; D uncertain. The length of the CDR3 is 13 residues. The V and J ends lost 4 bases and 1 base respectively, with 7 bases between them. Germline V lookup: CDR1 LNHDA, CDR2 SQIVND (reference sequence). CDR3 nucleotides: TGTGCCAGTAGTAACAGTTTTAACTATGGCTACACCTTC. Translating it yields CASSNSFNYGYTF.

The gene calls are TRBV30 and TRBJ1-6, with 10 bases lining up with TRBD1. V dropped 1 base and J dropped 7; count of bases not matched to a gene: 4. The CDR3 is 15 residues long. CDR1 and CDR2 from the germline V gene are GTSNPN and SVGIG (reference sequence). CDR3 amino acids: CAWSGGDRGNSPLHF. The DNA of the CDR3 is TGTGCCTGGAGTGGAGGGGACAGGGGAAATTCACCCCTCCACTTT.

The chain is built from TRBV5-1 and TRBJ1-1; D possibly corresponds to TRBD1 (5 bases). This CDR3 has 16 amino acids. Trimming left V 3 bases short and J 0 bases short, with 15 bases between. Germline assignment: CDR1 SGHRS and CDR2 YFSETQ. CDR3 sequence reads: CASSWDPGPLNTEAFF. For the CDR3, the DNA is TGCGCCAGCAGCTGGGATCCGGGACCTTTGAACACTGAAGCTTTCTTT.

This clone has only a few counts. The genes are TRBV5-4 and TRBJ1-1; D possibly corresponds to TRBD1 (6 bases). The CDR3 spans 15 residues. Germline CDR1 reads SGHNT; CDR2 reads YYREEE (reference sequence). V was pared by 1 base and J by 3 bases, with 13 bases between. In DNA form, the CDR3 reads TGTGCCAGCAGCTTGCCGGGGGCTTACGACACTGAAGCTTTCTTT. Its protein is CASSLPGAYDTEAFF.

V is TRBV11-2 and J is TRBJ2-7, with 7 bases identical to TRBD1. This CDR3 comprises 14 residues. From germline, CDR1 is SGHAT and CDR2 FQNNGV. V lost 1 base to trimming and J lost 5 bases; unmatched junction nucleotides: 5. The DNA of the CDR3 is TGTGCCAGCAGCTTAGGTCGACAGGGCCACGAGCAGTACTTC. This sequence encodes CASSLGRQGHEQYF.

The gene calls are TRBV5-5 and TRBJ1-2, with unresolved D. The CDR3 runs to 13 residues. From germline, CDR1 is SGHKS and CDR2 YYEKEE (reference sequence). V was clipped by 0 bases and J by 7 bases, with 10 bases between them. CDR3: CASSLGQRSGYTF. The CDR3 coding sequence is TGTGCCAGCAGCTTGGGCCAGAGAAGTGGCTACACCTTC.

The rearrangement links TRBV18 to TRBJ1-1, with D possibly matching TRBD1 (6 bases). The CDR3 runs 18 residues. Per the germline V gene, CDR1 is KGHSH and CDR2 is LQKENI. Trimming stripped 3 bases from V and 1 base from J, with 21 bases between. The CDR3 loop is CASSPLGMGGDSNTEAFF. CDR3 coding DNA: TGTGCCAGCTCACCCTTGGGAATGGGGGGCGATTCGAACACTGAAGCTTTCTTT.

This rearrangement joins TRBV6-2 or TRBV6-3 to TRBJ1-1, with 7 bases identical to TRBD1. V lost 6 bases, J lost 4 bases, and 5 bases stayed unmatched. The CDR3 consists of 13 residues. Per the germline V gene, CDR1 is MNHEY and CDR2 is SVGEGT. CDR3 nucleotide sequence: TGTGCCAGCAGCCCCGACAGGGTCACTGAAGCTTTCTTT. Its translation: CASSPDRVTEAFF.

The V call is TRBV6-5, the J call TRBJ1-4, with 7 bases fitting TRBD1. The ends lost 7 bases at V and 5 bases at J; junction bases unmatched: 10. Germline CDR1 reads MNHEY; CDR2 reads SVGAGI. The CDR3 length is 15 residues. The CDR3 region has the DNA TGTGCCAGCAATCCCAGAGGGACAGAAAATGAAAAACTGTTTTTT. Amino acids: CASNPRGTENEKLFF.

CDR3 loop: CAWSVQFEQYF. CDR3 sequence (DNA): TGTGCCTGGAGTGTTCAATTCGAGCAGTACTTC. This sequence joins TRBV30 and TRBJ2-7; no clear D gene. The CDR3 spans 11 residues. The V end lost 0 bases, the J end lost 6 bases, and 6 bases lay between the germline ends. Germline CDR1 reads GTSNPN; CDR2 reads SVGIG (reference sequence).

The chain combines TRBV19 with TRBJ1-2; 8 nucleotides match TRBD1. The V segment lost 4 bases and the J segment 4 bases; nucleotides outside the gene matches: 11. This CDR3 is 16 amino acids long. Germline CDR1 reads LNHDA; CDR2 reads SQIVND (reference sequence). CDR3 sequence reads: CASSTKTGQGIYGYTF. The CDR3 DNA sequence: TGTGCCAGTAGTACCAAAACCGGACAGGGTATCTATGGCTACACCTTC.

The chain couples TRBV12-5 to TRBJ2-1, with 8 bases fitting TRBD1. Per the germline V gene, CDR1 is LGHNT and CDR2 is FRNRAP. The CDR3 sequence is 13 residues long. After removal of 3 bases from V and 6 bases from J, the junction contained 1 base not matched to a gene. The CDR3 DNA reads TGTGCTAGTGGTTTAGGGACAGGCAATGAGCAGTTCTTC. This gives the protein CASGLGTGNEQFF.

The chain employs TRBV5-1 and TRBJ2-1, with 7 bases aligning to TRBD2. CDR3 length: 15 residues. V shed 2 bases, J shed 5 bases, and the junction held 7 bases outside the gene matches. Germline lookup yields CDR1 SGHRS and CDR2 YFSETQ. In DNA, the CDR3 is TGCGCCAGCAGCTTTGTCGCGGGGGATAACAATGAGCAGTTCTTC. The encoded protein is CASSFVAGDNNEQFF.

The gene calls are TRBV5-1 and TRBJ2-7; 8 bases match TRBD1. Trimming removed 3 bases from V and 9 bases from J; junction bases left unmatched: 14. Germline-derived CDR1 and CDR2 are SGHRS and YFSETQ. This CDR3 contains 15 residues. CDR3 DNA: TGCGCCAGCAGCTCGGACAGGGCACCTAGCCGCGGGCAGTACTTC. This encodes CASSSDRAPSRGQYF.

The CDR3 nucleotides read TGCGCCAGCAGCACGCCGGGGGTGAACACTGAAGCTTTCTTT. Protein: CASSTPGVNTEAFF. The rearrangement links TRBV5-1 to TRBJ1-1, with a possible D match to TRBD1 (5 bases). CDR3 length: 14 residues. Trimming stripped 4 bases from V and 0 bases from J, with 10 bases between. Per germline, CDR1 SGHRS and CDR2 YFSETQ.

The V and J genes are TRBV28 and TRBJ1-2; 7 bases are shared with TRBD1. Trimming at V came to 11 bases and at J to 5 bases, leaving 14 bases not matched to a gene. Germline V gene data show CDR1 as MDHEN and CDR2 as SYDVKM. CDR3 length: 14 residues. The CDR3 loop is CASQPGGQEYGYTF. The CDR3 DNA reads as TGTGCCTCTCAGCCCGGAGGACAGGAGTATGGCTACACCTTC.

The gene calls are TRBV6-1 and TRBJ1-1, with TRBD1 matching over 10 bases. The CDR3 has 15 residues. J gave up 4 bases and V 2 bases, and 4 bases lay outside the gene matches. The V gene's germline CDR1 is MNHNS and CDR2 SASEGT. CDR3 residues: CASSEYGTGATEAFF. In nucleotides, the CDR3 is TGTGCCAGCAGTGAATACGGGACAGGGGCCACTGAAGCTTTCTTT.

The J gene is TRBJ1-1, the V gene TRBV9; D not resolved. Trimming removed 2 bases from V and 0 bases from J, with 8 bases in between. Germline lookup yields CDR1 SGDLS and CDR2 YYNGEE. The length of the CDR3 is 14 residues. The CDR3 region is CASSVGNMNTEAFF. CDR3 nucleotides: TGTGCCAGCAGCGTGGGGAATATGAACACTGAAGCTTTCTTT.

The rearrangement joins TRBV7-3 to TRBJ1-1, with D possibly TRBD1 on 5 matching bases. The CDR3 sequence is 15 residues long. V lost 5 bases and J 3 bases, leaving 16 bases between the germline ends. Germline values: CDR1 SGHTA, CDR2 FQGTGA. CDR3 sequence (DNA): TGTGCCAGCAGCCCGTACGACAGCTCTGACACTGAAGCTTTCTTT. Residues: CASSPYDSSDTEAFF.

The chain couples TRBV27 to TRBJ1-1; the D gene is possibly TRBD1 (5 bases). Germline V lookup: CDR1 MNHEY, CDR2 SMNVEV (reference sequence). This CDR3 spans 15 amino acids. The V end was cut by 7 bases, the J end by 2 bases, with 17 bases between. The CDR3 nucleotides read TGTGCCAGCATCCAATACAGGCTTGGTAACACTGAAGCTTTCTTT. It translates to CASIQYRLGNTEAFF.

The chain has TRBV3-1 (or the pseudogene TRBV3-2) and TRBJ1-1; D unresolved. This CDR3 has 14 residues. Germline values: CDR1 LGHDT, CDR2 YNNKEL (reference sequence). Trimming stripped 1 base from V and 2 bases from J, with 8 bases between. Written as DNA, the CDR3 is TGTGCCAGCAGCCAAGGGGCGGGAAACACTGAAGCTTTCTTT. The encoded protein is CASSQGAGNTEAFF.

V usage is TRBV28 and J usage is TRBJ2-7; D could derive from TRBD1 or TRBD2 (6 bases each). CDR1 and CDR2 from the germline V gene are MDHEN and SYDVKM. The CDR3 is 14 residues long. V was clipped by 6 bases and J by 2 bases, with 14 bases between them. CDR3: CASSGGLYPYEQYF. Here the CDR3 DNA reads TGTGCCAGCAGCGGGGGCCTTTACCCCTACGAGCAGTACTTC.

The rearrangement joins TRBV7-8 to TRBJ1-1; D not resolved. The CDR3 has 15 amino acids. The germline gives CDR1 SGHVS, CDR2 FQNEAQ. Trimming took off 0 bases at V and 0 bases at J, with 8 bases between the two ends. Here the CDR3 DNA reads TGTGCCAGCAGCTTAGCACTGGGGATGAACACTGAAGCTTTCTTT. Translating gives CASSLALGMNTEAFF.

The genes are TRBV6-6 and TRBJ1-3; D remains ambiguous. V lost 3 bases and J lost 9, with 21 bases in between. The CDR3 length is 16 residues. CDR1 MNHNY and CDR2 SVGAGI come from the germline V gene (reference sequence). The CDR3, as DNA: TGTGCCAGCAGTTATGGGATACAGCCGGGCGGGAGCACCATATATTTT. Protein sequence: CASSYGIQPGGSTIYF.

This clone was observed a few times. J is TRBJ1-1 and V is TRBV27; weak D call: TRBD1 (5 bases). Trimming shortened V by 5 bases and J by 0 bases, and 10 bases separated the two germline ends. The CDR3 length is 14 residues. In germline, CDR1 is MNHEY, CDR2 SMNVEV (reference sequence). The CDR3 sequence is CASSPGTVNTEAFF. The DNA for the CDR3 is TGTGCCAGCAGTCCAGGGACGGTGAACACTGAAGCTTTCTTT.